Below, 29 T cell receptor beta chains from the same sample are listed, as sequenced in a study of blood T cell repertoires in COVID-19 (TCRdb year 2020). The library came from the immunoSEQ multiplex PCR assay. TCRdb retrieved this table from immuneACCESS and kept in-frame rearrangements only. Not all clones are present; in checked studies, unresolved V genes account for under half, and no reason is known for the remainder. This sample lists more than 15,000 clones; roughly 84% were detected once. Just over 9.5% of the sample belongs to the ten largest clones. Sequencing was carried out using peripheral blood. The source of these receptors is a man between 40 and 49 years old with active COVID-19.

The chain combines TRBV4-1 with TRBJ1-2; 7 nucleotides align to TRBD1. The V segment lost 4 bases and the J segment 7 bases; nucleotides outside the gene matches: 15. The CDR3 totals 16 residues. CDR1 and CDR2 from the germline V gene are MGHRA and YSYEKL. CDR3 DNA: TGCGCCAGCAGCCCCCAAGCCAAATCGACAGGGATTGGCTACACCTTC. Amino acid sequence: CASSPQAKSTGIGYTF.

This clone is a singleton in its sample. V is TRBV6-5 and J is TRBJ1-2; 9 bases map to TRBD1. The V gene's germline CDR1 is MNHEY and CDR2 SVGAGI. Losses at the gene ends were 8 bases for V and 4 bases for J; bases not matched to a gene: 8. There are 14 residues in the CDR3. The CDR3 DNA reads TGTGCCAGCGCGGACAGGGGAAGAGGCTATGGCTACACCTTC. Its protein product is CASADRGRGYGYTF.

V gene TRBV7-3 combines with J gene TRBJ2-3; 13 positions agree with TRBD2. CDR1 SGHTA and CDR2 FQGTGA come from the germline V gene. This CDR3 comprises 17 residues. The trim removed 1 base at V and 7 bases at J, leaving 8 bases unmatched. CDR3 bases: TGTGCCAGCAGCTTAAATTCGGTGGGACTAGCGGGACATACGCAGTATTTT. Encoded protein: CASSLNSVGLAGHTQYF.

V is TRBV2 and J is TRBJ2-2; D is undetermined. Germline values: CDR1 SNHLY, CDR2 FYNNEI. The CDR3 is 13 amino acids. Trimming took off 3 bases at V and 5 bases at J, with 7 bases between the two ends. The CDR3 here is CASSDFGTGELFF. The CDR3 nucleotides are TGTGCCAGCAGTGATTTCGGTACCGGGGAGCTGTTTTTT.

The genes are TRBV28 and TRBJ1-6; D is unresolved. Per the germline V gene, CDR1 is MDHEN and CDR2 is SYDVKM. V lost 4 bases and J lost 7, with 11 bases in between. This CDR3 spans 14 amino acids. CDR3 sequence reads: CASSWPGTNSPLHF. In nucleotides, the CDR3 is TGTGCCAGCAGTTGGCCGGGAACAAATTCACCCCTCCACTTT.

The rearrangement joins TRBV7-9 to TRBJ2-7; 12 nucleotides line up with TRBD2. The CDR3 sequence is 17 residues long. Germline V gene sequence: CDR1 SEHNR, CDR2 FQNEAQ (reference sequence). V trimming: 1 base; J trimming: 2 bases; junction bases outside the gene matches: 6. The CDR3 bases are TGTGCCAGCAGCTTAGTGATGAGACTAGCGGGAGCCTACGAGCAGTACTTC. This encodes CASSLVMRLAGAYEQYF.

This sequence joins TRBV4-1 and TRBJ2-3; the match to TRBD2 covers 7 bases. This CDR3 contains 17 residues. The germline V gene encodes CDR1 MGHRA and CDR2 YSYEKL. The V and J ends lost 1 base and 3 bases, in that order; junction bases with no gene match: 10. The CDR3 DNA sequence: TGCGCCAGCAGCCAAGTACTGGGGGGGGGACGGACAGATACGCAGTATTTT. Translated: CASSQVLGGGRTDTQYF.

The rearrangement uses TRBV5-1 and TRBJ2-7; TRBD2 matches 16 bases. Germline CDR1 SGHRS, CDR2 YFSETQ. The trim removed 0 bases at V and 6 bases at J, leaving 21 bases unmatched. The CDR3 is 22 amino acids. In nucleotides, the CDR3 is TGCGCCAGCAGCTTGGCCGATAAGGCAACCTCGGGACTAGCGGGAGGGCCGCGCGAGCAGTACTTC. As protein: CASSLADKATSGLAGGPREQYF.

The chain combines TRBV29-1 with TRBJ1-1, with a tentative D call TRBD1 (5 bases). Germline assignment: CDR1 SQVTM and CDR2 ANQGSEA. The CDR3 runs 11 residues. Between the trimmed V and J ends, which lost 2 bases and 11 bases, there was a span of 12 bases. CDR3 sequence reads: CSVESPKGAFF. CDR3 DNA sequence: TGCAGCGTTGAAAGCCCCAAGGGGGCTTTCTTT.

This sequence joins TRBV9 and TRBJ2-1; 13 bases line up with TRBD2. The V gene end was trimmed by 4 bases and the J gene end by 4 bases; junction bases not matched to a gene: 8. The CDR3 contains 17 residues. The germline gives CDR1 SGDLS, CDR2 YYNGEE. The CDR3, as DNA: TGTGCCAGCAGCCCTCCTCCGACTAGCGGGAGGTACAATGAGCAGTTCTTC. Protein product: CASSPPPTSGRYNEQFF.

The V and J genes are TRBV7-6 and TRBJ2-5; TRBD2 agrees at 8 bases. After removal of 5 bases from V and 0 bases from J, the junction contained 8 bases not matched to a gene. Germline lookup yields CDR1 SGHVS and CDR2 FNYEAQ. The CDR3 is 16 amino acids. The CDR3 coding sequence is TGTGCCAGCAGCCCTCGGGAGGGGGTATACCAAGAGACCCAGTACTTC. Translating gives CASSPREGVYQETQYF.

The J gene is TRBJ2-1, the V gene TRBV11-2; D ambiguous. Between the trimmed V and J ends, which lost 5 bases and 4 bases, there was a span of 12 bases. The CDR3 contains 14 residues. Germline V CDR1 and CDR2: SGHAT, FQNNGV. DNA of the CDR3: TGTGCCAGCAGCCCCGACGACAAGTACAATGAGCAGTTCTTC. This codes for CASSPDDKYNEQFF.

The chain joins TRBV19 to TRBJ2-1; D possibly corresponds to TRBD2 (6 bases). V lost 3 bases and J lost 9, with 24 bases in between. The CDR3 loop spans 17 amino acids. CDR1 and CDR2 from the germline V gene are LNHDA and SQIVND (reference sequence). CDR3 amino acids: CASSIRMSWSAGGEQFF. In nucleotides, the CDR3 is TGTGCCAGTAGTATTCGGATGTCTTGGAGCGCCGGGGGTGAGCAGTTCTTC.

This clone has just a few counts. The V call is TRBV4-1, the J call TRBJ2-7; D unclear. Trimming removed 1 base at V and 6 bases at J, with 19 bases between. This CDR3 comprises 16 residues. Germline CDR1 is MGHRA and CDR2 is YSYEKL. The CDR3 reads CASSQGPETTTTEQYF. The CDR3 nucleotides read TGCGCCAGCAGCCAAGGGCCCGAAACCACCACAACCGAGCAGTACTTC.

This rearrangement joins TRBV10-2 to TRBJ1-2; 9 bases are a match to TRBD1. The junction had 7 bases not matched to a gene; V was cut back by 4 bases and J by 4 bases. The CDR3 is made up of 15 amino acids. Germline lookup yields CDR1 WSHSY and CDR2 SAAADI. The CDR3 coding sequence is TGCGCCAGCAGTGCCCGACAGGGGGGTCGCTATGGCTACACCTTC. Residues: CASSARQGGRYGYTF.

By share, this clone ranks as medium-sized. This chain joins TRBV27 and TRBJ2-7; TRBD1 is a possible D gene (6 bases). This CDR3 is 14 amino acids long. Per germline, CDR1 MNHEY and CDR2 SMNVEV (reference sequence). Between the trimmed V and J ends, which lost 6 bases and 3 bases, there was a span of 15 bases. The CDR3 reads CASSGTGTLYEQYF. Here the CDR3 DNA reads TGTGCCAGCAGCGGAACAGGGACCCTCTACGAGCAGTACTTC.

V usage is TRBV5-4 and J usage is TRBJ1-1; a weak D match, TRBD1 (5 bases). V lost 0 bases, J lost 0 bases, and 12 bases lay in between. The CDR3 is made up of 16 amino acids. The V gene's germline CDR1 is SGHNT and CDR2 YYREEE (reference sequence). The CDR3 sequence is CASSLGGGVVNTEAFF. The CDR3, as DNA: TGTGCCAGCAGCTTGGGCGGGGGGGTAGTGAACACTGAAGCTTTCTTT. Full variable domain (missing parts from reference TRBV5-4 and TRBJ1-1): ETGVTQSPTHLIKTRGQQVTLRCSSQSGHNTVSWYQQALGQGPQFIFQYYREEENGRGNFPPRFSGLQFPNYSSELNVNALELDDSALYLCASSLGGGVVNTEAFFGQGTRLTVV.

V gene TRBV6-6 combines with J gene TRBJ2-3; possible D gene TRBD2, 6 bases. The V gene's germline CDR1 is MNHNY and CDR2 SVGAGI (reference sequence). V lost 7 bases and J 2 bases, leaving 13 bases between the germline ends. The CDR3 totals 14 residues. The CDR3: CASTGTSVTDTQYF. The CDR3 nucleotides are TGTGCCAGCACGGGGACTTCAGTCACAGATACGCAGTATTTT.

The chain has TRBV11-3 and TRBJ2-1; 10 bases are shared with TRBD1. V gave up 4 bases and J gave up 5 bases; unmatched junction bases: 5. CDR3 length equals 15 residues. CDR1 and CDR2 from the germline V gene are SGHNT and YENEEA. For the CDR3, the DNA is TGTGCCAGCAGCTCCTGGACAGGGGGACACAATGAGCAGTTCTTC. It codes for CASSSWTGGHNEQFF.

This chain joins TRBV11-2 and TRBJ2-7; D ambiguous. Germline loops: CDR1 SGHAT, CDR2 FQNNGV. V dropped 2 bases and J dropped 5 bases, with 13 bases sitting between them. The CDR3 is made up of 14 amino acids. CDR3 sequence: CASSLHRLLDEQYF. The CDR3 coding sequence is TGTGCCAGCAGCTTACACCGACTTCTCGACGAGCAGTACTTC.

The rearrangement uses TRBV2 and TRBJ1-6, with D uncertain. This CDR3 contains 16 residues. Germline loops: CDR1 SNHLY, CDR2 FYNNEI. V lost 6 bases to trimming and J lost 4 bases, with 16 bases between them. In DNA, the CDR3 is TGTGCCAGCAGCCCACCCCCACGAGGATATAATTCACCCCTCCACTTT. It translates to CASSPPPRGYNSPLHF.

CDR3 sequence: CASILRGLAGGGSTDTQYF. The CDR3, as DNA: TGTGCCAGCATTTTGCGGGGACTAGCGGGAGGAGGGAGCACAGATACGCAGTATTTT. The chain employs TRBV27 and TRBJ2-3; 15 nucleotides align to TRBD2. J was trimmed by 0 bases and V by 7 bases; bases with no gene match: 11. CDR1 and CDR2 from the germline V gene are MNHEY and SMNVEV (reference sequence). The CDR3 runs to 19 residues.

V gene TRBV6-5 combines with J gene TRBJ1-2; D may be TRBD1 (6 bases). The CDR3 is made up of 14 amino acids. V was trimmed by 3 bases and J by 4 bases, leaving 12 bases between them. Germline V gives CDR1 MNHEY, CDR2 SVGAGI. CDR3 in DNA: TGTGCCAGCAGTTATGCAGGGGCGGGCTATGGCTACACCTTC. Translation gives CASSYAGAGYGYTF.

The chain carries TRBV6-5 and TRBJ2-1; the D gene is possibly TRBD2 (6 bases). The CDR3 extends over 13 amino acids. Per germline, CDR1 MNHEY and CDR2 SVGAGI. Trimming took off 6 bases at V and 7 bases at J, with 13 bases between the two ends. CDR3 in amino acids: CASRRGTFNEQFF. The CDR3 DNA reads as TGTGCCAGCAGACGCGGGACTTTTAATGAGCAGTTCTTC.

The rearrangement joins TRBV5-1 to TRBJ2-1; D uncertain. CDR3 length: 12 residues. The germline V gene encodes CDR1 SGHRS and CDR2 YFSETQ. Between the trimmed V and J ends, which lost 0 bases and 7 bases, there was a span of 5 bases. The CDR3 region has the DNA TGCGCCAGCAGCTTGGCCAGTAATGAGCAGTTCTTC. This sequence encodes CASSLASNEQFF.

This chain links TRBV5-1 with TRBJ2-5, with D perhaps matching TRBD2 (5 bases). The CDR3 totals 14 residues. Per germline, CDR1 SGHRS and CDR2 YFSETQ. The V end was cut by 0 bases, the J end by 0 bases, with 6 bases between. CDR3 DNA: TGCGCCAGCAGCTTGGCCGGGAACCAAGAGACCCAGTACTTC. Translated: CASSLAGNQETQYF.

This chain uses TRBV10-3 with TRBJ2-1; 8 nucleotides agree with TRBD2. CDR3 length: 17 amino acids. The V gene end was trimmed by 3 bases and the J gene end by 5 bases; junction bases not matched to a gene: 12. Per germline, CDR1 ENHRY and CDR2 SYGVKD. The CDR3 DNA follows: TGTGCCATCAGTGACAACTTACTAGCGGTCACTAACAATGAGCAGTTCTTC. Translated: CAISDNLLAVTNNEQFF.

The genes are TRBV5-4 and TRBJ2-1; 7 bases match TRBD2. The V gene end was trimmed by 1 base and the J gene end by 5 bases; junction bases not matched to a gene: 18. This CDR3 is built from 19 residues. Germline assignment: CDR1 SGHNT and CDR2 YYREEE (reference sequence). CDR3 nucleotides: TGTGCCAGCAGCTTGCCCCGATACGCCCGGCGGGAGAACCACAATGAGCAGTTCTTC. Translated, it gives CASSLPRYARRENHNEQFF. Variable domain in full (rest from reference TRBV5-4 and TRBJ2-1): ETGVTQSPTHLIKTRGQQVTLRCSSQSGHNTVSWYQQALGQGPQFIFQYYREEENGRGNFPPRFSGLQFPNYSSELNVNALELDDSALYLCASSLPRYARRENHNEQFFGPGTRLTVL.

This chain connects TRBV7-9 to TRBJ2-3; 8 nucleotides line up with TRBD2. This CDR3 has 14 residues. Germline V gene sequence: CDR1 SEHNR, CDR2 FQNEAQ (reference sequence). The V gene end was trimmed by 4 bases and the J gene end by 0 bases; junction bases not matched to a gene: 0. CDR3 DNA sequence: TGTGCCAGCAGCTCTAGCGGGAGCACAGATACGCAGTATTTT. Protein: CASSSSGSTDTQYF.